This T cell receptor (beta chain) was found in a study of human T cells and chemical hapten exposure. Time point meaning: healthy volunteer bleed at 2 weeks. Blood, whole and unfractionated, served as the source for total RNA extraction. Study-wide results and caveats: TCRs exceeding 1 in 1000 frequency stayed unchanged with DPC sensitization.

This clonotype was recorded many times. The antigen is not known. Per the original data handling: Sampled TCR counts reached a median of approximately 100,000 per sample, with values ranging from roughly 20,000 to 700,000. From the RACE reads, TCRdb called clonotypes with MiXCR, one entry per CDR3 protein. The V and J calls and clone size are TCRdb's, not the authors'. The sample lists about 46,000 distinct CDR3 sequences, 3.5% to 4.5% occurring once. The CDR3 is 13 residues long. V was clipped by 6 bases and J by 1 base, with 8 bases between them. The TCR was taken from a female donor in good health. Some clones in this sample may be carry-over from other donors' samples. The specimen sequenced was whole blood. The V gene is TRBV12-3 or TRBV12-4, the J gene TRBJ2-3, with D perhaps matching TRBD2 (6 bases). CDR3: CASRKRGTDTQYF. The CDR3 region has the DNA TGTGCCAGCAGGAAGCGGGGCACAGATACGCAGTATTTT.